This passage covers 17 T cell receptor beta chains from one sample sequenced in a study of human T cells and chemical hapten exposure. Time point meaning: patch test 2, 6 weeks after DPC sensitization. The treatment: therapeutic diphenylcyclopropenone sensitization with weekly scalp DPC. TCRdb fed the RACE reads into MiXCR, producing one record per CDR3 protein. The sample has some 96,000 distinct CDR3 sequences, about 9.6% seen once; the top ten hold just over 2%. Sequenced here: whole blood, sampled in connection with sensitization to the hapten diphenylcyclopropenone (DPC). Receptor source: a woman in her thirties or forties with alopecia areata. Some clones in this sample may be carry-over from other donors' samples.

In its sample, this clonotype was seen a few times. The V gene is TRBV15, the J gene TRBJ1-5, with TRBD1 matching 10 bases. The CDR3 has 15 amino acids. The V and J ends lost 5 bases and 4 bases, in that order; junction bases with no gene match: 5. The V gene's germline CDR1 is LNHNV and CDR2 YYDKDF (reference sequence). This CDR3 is CATSQGQGYNQPQHF. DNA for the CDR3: TGTGCCACCAGCCAGGGACAGGGGTATAATCAGCCCCAGCATTTT. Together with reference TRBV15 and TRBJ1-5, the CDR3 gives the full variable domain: DAMVIQNPRYQVTQFGKPVTLSCSQTLNHNVMYWYQQKSSQAPKLLFHYYDKDFNNEADTPDNFQSRRPNTSFCFLDIRSPGLGDTAMYLCATSQGQGYNQPQHFGDGTRLSIL.

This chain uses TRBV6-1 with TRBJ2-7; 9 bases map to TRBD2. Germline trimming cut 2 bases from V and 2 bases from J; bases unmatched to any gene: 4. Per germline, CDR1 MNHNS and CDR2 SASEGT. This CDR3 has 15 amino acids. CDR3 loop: CASSELAGLTYEQYF. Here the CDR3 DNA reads TGTGCCAGCAGTGAACTAGCGGGACTTACCTACGAGCAGTACTTC.

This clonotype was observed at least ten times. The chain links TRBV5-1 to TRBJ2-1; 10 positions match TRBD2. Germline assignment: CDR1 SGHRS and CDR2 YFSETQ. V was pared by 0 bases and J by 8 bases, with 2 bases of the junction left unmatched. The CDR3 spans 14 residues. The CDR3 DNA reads TGCGCCAGCAGCTTGGCTAGCGGGAGCGATGAGCAGTTCTTC. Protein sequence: CASSLASGSDEQFF.

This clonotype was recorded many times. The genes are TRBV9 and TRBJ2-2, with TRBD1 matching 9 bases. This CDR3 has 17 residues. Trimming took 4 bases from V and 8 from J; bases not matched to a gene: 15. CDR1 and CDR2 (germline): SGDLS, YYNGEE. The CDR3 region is CASSPRTGARIGGELFF. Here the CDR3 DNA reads TGTGCCAGCAGCCCCAGGACAGGGGCCCGAATAGGTGGGGAGCTGTTTTTT.

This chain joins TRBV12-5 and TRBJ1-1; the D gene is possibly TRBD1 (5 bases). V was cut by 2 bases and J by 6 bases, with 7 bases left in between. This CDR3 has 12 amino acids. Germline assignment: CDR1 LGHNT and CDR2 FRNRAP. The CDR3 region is CASGLPGSEAFF. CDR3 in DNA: TGTGCTAGTGGTTTGCCAGGGTCTGAAGCTTTCTTT. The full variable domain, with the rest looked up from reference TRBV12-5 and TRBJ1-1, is DARVTQTPRHKVTEMGQEVTMRCQPILGHNTVFWYRQTMMQGLELLAYFRNRAPLDDSGMPKDRFSAEMPDATLATLKIQPSEPRDSAVYFCASGLPGSEAFFGQGTRLTVV.

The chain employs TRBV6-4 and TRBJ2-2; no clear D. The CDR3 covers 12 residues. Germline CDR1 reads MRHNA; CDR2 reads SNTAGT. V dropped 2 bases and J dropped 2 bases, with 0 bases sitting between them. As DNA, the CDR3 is TGTGCCAGCAGTGACAACACCGGGGAGCTGTTTTTT. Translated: CASSDNTGELFF.

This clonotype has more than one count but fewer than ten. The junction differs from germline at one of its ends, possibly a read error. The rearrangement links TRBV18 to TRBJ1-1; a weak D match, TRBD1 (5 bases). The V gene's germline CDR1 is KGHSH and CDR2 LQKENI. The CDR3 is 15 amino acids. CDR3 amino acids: CAGSTLARGDTEAFF. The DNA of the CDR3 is TGTGCCGGCTCTACACTAGCGCGGGGGGACACTGAAGCTTTCTTT.

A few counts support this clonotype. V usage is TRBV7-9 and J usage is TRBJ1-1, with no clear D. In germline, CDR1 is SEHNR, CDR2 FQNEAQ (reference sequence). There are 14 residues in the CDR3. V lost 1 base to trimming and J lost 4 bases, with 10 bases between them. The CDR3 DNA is TGTGCCAGCAGCTTAGAGTATTCCGGCACTGAAGCTTTCTTT. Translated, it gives CASSLEYSGTEAFF.

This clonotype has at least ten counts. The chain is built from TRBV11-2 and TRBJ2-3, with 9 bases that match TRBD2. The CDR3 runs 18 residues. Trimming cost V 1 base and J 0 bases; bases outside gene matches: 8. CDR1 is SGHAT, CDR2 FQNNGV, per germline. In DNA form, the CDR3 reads TGTGCCAGCAGCTTAGGATTGACTAGCGGAGGGAGCACAGATACGCAGTATTTT. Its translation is CASSLGLTSGGSTDTQYF.

The CDR3 reads CASRQDRERYTEAFF. In nucleotides, the CDR3 is TGCGCCAGCAGACAGGACAGGGAAAGATACACTGAAGCTTTCTTT. V is TRBV4-3 and J is TRBJ1-1; 8 bases map to TRBD1. The germline gives CDR1 LGHNA, CDR2 YSLEER. The junction had 9 bases not matched to a gene; V was cut back by 6 bases and J by 3 bases. CDR3 length: 15 amino acids.

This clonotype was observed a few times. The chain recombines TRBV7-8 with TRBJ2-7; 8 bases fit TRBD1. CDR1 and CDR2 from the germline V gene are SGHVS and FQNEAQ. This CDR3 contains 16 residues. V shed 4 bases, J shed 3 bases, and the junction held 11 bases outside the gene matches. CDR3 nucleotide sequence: TGTGCCAGCAGCTCCTTCGGACAGGGCCTGATCTACGAGCAGTACTTC. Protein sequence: CASSSFGQGLIYEQYF. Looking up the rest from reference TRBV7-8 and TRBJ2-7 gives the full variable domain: GAGVSQSPRYKVAKRGQDVALRCDPISGHVSLFWYQQALGQGPEFLTYFQNEAQLDKSGLPSDRFFAERPEGSVSTLKIQRTQQEDSAVYLCASSSFGQGLIYEQYFGPGTRLTVT.

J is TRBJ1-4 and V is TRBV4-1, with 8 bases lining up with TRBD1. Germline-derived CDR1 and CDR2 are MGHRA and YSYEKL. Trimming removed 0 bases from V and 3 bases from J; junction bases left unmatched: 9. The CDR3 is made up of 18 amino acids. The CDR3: CASSQDPLLTGANEKLFF. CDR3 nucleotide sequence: TGCGCCAGCAGCCAAGATCCCCTCCTGACAGGGGCTAATGAAAAACTGTTTTTT.

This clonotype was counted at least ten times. The CDR3 loop reads CASSLDSSQETQYF. CDR3 bases: TGCGCCAGCAGCTTGGACAGCAGCCAAGAGACCCAGTACTTC. The J gene is TRBJ2-5, the V gene TRBV5-1; no firm D call. The CDR3 covers 14 residues. Deletions cut 0 bases from V and 1 base from J, with 7 bases between. CDR1 is SGHRS and CDR2 is YFSETQ in the germline V gene.

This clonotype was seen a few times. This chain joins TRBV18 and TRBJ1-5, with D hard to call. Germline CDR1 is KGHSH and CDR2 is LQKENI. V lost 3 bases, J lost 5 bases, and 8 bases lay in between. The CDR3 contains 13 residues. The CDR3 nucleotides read TGTGCCAGCTCACCTCGGCCAGATCAGCCCCAGCATTTT. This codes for CASSPRPDQPQHF.

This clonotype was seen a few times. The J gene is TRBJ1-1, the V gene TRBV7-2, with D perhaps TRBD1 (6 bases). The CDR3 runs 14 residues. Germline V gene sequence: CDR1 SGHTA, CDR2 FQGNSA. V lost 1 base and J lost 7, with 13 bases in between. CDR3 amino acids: CASSLVEGRGEAFF. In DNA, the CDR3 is TGTGCCAGCAGCTTAGTTGAGGGCAGGGGTGAAGCTTTCTTT.

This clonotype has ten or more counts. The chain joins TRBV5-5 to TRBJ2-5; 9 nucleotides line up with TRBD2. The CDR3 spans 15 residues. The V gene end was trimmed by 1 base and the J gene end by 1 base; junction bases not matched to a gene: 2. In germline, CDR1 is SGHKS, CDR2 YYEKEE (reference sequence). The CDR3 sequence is CASSLPAGGQETQYF. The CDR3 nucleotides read TGTGCCAGCAGCTTGCCAGCGGGAGGCCAAGAGACCCAGTACTTC.

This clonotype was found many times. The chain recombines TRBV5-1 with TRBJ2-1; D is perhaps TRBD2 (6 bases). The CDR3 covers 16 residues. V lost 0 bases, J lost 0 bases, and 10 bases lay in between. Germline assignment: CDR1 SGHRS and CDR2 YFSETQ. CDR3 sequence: CASSLGLASSYNEQFF. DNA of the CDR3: TGCGCCAGCAGCTTGGGTCTAGCGAGCTCCTACAATGAGCAGTTCTTC.